The source of this TCR beta chain is a study of blood T cell repertoires in COVID-19. Study-level background: Samples of COVID-19 (acute and convalescent) were obtained from the United States, Italy and Spain. In each case, the material was cDNA or gDNA derived from T cells, B-cell-depleted T cells, or PBMCs.

Patients from Seattle were sampled longitudinally, starting during active infection. Per the original methods: Quantification of nucleated cells was approximated via reference gene primer amplification. Clones were sequenced by immunoSEQ multiplex PCR, and TCRdb holds only the in-frame ones, with some missing. D and trimming were read from the DNA, whereas the V and J calls and clone size are those reported in that table. There are roughly 480,000 clones in the sample; roughly 89% occur only once, and around 0.92% lies in the top ten. The germline V and J ends were trimmed by 8 bases and 0 bases, with 10 bases remaining between them. Germline assignment: CDR1 MNHEY and CDR2 SMNVEV (reference sequence). This CDR3 spans 13 amino acids.

V and J are TRBV27 and TRBJ1-2; D unclear. Input material: peripheral blood. This clonotype was obtained from a man in his late teens or twenties with COVID-19, enrolled during active disease. The CDR3 region has the DNA TGTGCCAGCGGGCGGGGTACTAACTATGGCTACACCTTC. Translating it yields CASGRGTNYGYTF.